The 16 T cell receptor beta chains in this list originate from one sample, sequenced in a study of tumor and adjacent non-tumor tissue in lung cancer. The template was RNA from unsorted bulk tissue. Three rounds of nested PCR, following a modified ARM-PCR protocol, produced the TCRbeta library. A single record per CDR3 protein comes from TCRdb applying MiXCR to the multiplex PCR reads. The table has 90,000 to 110,000 distinct CDR3 sequences, about 75% seen once. The sequencing input was lung tumor tissue. The receptors were sampled from a woman aged 60 to 75 with non-small cell lung cancer.

This clonotype was counted between two and nine times. This may be a read error, as it is one base from a much larger clone. The CDR3 DNA follows: TGTGCCAGCAGAAGGGACAGGGTTATGGGCTACACCTTC. This encodes CASRRDRVMGYTF. The rearrangement joins TRBV12-3 or TRBV12-4 to TRBJ1-2, with TRBD1 matching over 9 bases. The CDR3 runs to 13 residues. Trimming at V came to 6 bases and at J to 8 bases, leaving 7 bases not matched to a gene.

V gene TRBV20-1 combines with J gene TRBJ1-5; no firm D call. TRBJ2-3 explains the end of the DNA better; the J call may be wrong. The CDR3 is 14 residues long. Germline V gene lookup returns CDR1 DFQATT and CDR2 SNEGSKA (reference sequence). The CDR3 protein is CSASQGVGNQSQYF. The CDR3 nucleotides read TGCAGTGCGTCCCAAGGAGTGGGCAATCAGTCCCAGTATTTT.

As for this clonotype: The junction does not match germline at one end; this may be a read error. The gene calls are TRBV11-2 and TRBJ1-1; D is uncertain. The germline V gene has CDR1 SGHAT and CDR2 FQNNGV. CDR3 length equals 13 residues. CDR3 in DNA: TGTGCCATCAGCTCTTCGCCCGAGAATGAAGCTTTCTTT. Translated, it gives CAISSSPENEAFF.

Details on this clonotype: One end of the junction is discordant with germline, which a read error may explain. J is TRBJ2-5 and V is TRBV20-1, with 7 positions matching TRBD2. Germline CDR1 DFQATT, CDR2 SNEGSKA (reference sequence). This CDR3 has 12 residues. CDR3 sequence (DNA): TGCAATGCTAGAGATCTCGGGGGGACTCAGTATTTC. This encodes CNARDLGGTQYF.

Notes on this clonotype: One base away lies a much larger clone, so this may be a sequencing read error. The chain employs TRBV5-5 and TRBJ1-1; tentative D call: TRBD1 (6 bases). V gave up 6 bases and J gave up 1 base, with 13 bases separating them. CDR3 length: 14 residues. Germline V gene sequence: CDR1 SGHKS, CDR2 YYEKEE (reference sequence). The CDR3 sequence: CASNREGGNTEAFF. The CDR3 bases are TGTGCCAGCAATAGAGAGGGGGGGAACACTGAAGCTTTCTTT.

The count of this clonotype is one. The rearrangement uses TRBV4-1 and TRBJ1-1; D gene unclear. Germline V gene lookup returns CDR1 MGHRA and CDR2 YSYEKL. The CDR3 is 15 residues long. V lost 0 bases and J 10 bases, leaving 18 bases between the germline ends. CDR3 sequence: CASSQDFGRVIVAFF. The CDR3 DNA reads TGCGCCAGCAGCCAAGATTTTGGGAGAGTCATTGTAGCTTTCTTT.

The chain is built from TRBV5-1 and TRBJ2-5; D gene uncertain. The CDR3 loop spans 15 amino acids. CDR1 is SGHRS and CDR2 is YFSETQ in the germline V gene. Trimming pared 4 bases from V and 2 bases from J, leaving 15 bases between. The CDR3 DNA follows: TGCGCCAGCAGCCTCCTGAAGCGCGAACAAGAGACCCAGTACTTC. Its protein is CASSLLKREQETQYF.

Details on this clonotype: A junction end diverges from the germline sequence, so it may reflect a read error. This sequence joins TRBV20-1 and TRBJ1-2; 10 nucleotides align to TRBD1. The CDR3 length is 12 residues. The V gene's germline CDR1 is DFQATT and CDR2 SNEGSKA (reference sequence). CDR3 nucleotide sequence: TGCAGTGTTCTGACAGGGGGCTATGGTTACGCCTTC. It specifies CSVLTGGYGYAF.

In the case of this clonotype: A read error may produce the germline difference seen at one junction end. This chain uses TRBV6-1 with TRBJ2-3, with D hard to call. Germline V lookup: CDR1 MNHNS, CDR2 SASEGT. This CDR3 is built from 12 residues. The CDR3 is CASREYTDTQYF. The CDR3 DNA follows: TGTGCCAGCAGAGAATACACAGATACGCAATATTTT.

CDR3 amino acids: CSVPNAARTSGRGEQFF. The CDR3 DNA follows: TGCAGTGTCCCTAATGCCGCTAGGACTAGCGGGAGAGGCGAGCAGTTCTTC. This chain connects TRBV20-1 to TRBJ2-1; 13 bases match TRBD2. The V and J ends lost 7 bases and 10 bases, in that order; junction bases with no gene match: 19. CDR1 is DFQATT and CDR2 is SNEGSKA in the germline V gene (reference sequence). The CDR3 length is 17 residues.

Concerning this clonotype: A read error is possible here, since a much larger clone lies one base away. The chain uses TRBV6-1 and TRBJ2-3, with D tentatively TRBD2 (6 bases). Germline CDR1 and CDR2: MNHNS and SASEGT. The CDR3 totals 15 residues. The CDR3: CASSDGGQGTVTQYF. For the CDR3, the DNA is TGTGCCAGCAGTGACGGAGGGCAGGGAACAGTTACGCAGTATTTT.

The chain uses TRBV6-2 or TRBV6-3 and TRBJ2-7; weak D call: TRBD2 (5 bases). Germline V gene lookup returns CDR1 MNHEY and CDR2 SVGEGT. There are 12 residues in the CDR3. V lost 9 bases to trimming and J lost 6 bases, with 15 bases between them. The CDR3 bases are TGTGCCAGTAGGAGCCAGGACTTCGAGCAGTACTTC. This gives the protein CASRSQDFEQYF.

On this clonotype itself: It is likely a read error, because the conserved phenylalanine at the end of the CDR3 is missing. The DNA is omitted, as the CDR3 cannot be located on it reliably, and the CDR3 follows TCRdb's listing. CDR3 region: CASSRDRGQPHRL. The chain couples TRBV11-2 to TRBJ1-5; the D call of TRBD1 is as the table states it, not checked on the DNA. The V gene's germline CDR1 is SGHAT and CDR2 FQNNGV. 13 amino acids form the CDR3, both terminal residues included.

The chain has TRBV11-2 and TRBJ2-3; no clear D gene. The germline V gene has CDR1 SGHAT and CDR2 FQNNGV. Trimming removed 10 bases at V and 12 bases at J, with 17 bases between. This CDR3 has 11 amino acids. The CDR3 DNA reads as TGTGCCACCAGTTCTACTCCTACACAGTATTTT. Protein sequence: CATSSTPTQYF.

Concerning this clonotype: The missing conserved phenylalanine or tryptophan at the end of this CDR3 makes a read error likely. CDR3 protein: CAISSQGPLHGYTS. The CDR3 DNA reads TGTGCCATCAGCTCACAGGGCCCGCTCCATGGCTACACCTCC. The V gene is TRBV11-1, the J gene TRBJ1-2; D is possibly TRBD1 (6 bases). The CDR3 length is 14 residues. Per the germline V gene, CDR1 is SGHAT and CDR2 is FQDESV (reference sequence).

Turning to this clonotype: Germline and junction disagree at one end, which may indicate a read error. This chain joins TRBV6-2 or TRBV6-3 and TRBJ2-2, with 8 bases aligning to TRBD2. Germline V CDR1 and CDR2: MNHEY, SVGEGT. CDR3 size: 16 residues. This CDR3 reads CASSLRGGVNTGVLFF. The CDR3 DNA sequence: TGTGCCAGCAGTCTACGGGGGGGCGTGAACACCGGGGTGCTGTTTTTT.